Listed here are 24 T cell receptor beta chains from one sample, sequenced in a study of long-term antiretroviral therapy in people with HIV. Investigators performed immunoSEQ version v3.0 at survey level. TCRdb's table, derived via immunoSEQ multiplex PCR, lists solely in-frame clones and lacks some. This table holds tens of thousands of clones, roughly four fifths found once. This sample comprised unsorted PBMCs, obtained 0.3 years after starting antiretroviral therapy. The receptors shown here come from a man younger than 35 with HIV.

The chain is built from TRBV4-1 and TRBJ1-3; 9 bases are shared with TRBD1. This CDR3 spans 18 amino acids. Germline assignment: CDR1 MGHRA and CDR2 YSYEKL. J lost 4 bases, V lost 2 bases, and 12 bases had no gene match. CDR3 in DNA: TGCGCCAGCAGCCAAAGGGGGACAGGGACGGTTGGGGGAAACACCATATATTTT. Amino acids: CASSQRGTGTVGGNTIYF.

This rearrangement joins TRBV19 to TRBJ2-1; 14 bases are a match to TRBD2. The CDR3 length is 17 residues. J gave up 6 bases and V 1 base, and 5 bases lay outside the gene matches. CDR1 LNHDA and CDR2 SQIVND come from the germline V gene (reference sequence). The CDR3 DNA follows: TGTGCCAGTAGTATAGGACTAGCGGGAGGGCCGGGCAATGAGCAGTTCTTC. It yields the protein CASSIGLAGGPGNEQFF.

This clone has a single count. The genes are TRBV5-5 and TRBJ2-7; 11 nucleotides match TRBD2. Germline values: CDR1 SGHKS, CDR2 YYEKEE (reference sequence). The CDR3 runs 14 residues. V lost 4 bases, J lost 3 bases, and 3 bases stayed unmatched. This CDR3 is CASSPLAGVYEQYF. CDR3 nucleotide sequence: TGTGCCAGCAGCCCACTAGCGGGAGTCTACGAGCAGTACTTC. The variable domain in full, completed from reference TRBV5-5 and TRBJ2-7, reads DAGVTQSPTHLIKTRGQQVTLRCSPISGHKSVSWYQQVLGQGPQFIFQYYEKEERGRGNFPDRFSARQFPNYSSELNVNALLLGDSALYLCASSPLAGVYEQYFGPGTRLTVT.

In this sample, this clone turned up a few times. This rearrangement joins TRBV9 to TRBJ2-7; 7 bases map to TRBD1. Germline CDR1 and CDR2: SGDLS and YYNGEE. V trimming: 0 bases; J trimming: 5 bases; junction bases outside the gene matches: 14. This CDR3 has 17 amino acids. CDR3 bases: TGTGCCAGCAGCGTAGTGCCTGGACAGGTAGGACTCCACGAGCAGTACTTC. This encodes CASSVVPGQVGLHEQYF. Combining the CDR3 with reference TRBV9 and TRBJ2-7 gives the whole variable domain DSGVTQTPKHLITATGQRVTLRCSPRSGDLSVYWYQQSLDQGLQFLIQYYNGEERAKGNILERFSAQQFPDLHSELNLSSLELGDSALYFCASSVVPGQVGLHEQYFGPGTRLTVT.

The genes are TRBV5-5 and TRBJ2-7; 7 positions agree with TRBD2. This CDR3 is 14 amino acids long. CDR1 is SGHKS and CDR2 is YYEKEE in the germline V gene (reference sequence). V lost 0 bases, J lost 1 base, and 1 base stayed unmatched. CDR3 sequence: CASSLAGGSYEQYF. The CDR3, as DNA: TGTGCCAGCAGCTTGGCCGGGGGGTCCTACGAGCAGTACTTC.

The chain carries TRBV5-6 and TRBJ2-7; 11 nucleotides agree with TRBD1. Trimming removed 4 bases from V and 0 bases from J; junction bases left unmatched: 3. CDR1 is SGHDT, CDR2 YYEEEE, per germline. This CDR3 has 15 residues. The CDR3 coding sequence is TGTGCCAGCAGCCAGGGACAGGGGGTCTCCTACGAGCAGTACTTC. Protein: CASSQGQGVSYEQYF.

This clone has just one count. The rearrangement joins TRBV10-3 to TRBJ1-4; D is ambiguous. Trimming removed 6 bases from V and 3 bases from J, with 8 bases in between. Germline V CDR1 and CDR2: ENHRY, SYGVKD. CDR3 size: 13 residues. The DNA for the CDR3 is TGTGCCATCAGCGAGGACGCTAATGAAAAACTGTTTTTT. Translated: CAISEDANEKLFF.

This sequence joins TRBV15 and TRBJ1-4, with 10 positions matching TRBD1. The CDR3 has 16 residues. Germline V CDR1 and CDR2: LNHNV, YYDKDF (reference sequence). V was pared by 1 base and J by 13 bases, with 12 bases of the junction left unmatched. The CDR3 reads CATSRAGTGVMKRLFF. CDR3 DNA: TGTGCCACCAGCAGAGCCGGGACAGGGGTAATGAAAAGACTGTTTTTT.

DNA of the CDR3: TGTGCCTGCCCTCTACGGGACCCTCCTAACTATGGCTACACCTTC. Protein product: CACPLRDPPNYGYTF. The V and J genes are TRBV30 and TRBJ1-2; tentative D call: TRBD1 (5 bases). The V gene lost 6 bases and the J gene lost 0 bases, with 17 bases spanning the gap. The CDR3 is made up of 15 amino acids. CDR1 and CDR2 from the germline V gene are GTSNPN and SVGIG (reference sequence).

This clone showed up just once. The CDR3 DNA sequence: TGTGCCATGAACGACAGGGGCCTAAACACCGGGGAGCTGTTTTTT. Translation: CAMNDRGLNTGELFF. The genes are TRBV10-3 and TRBJ2-2; 8 bases are a match to TRBD1. The CDR3 has 15 residues. V lost 9 bases to trimming and J lost 2 bases; unmatched junction nucleotides: 8. The germline CDR1 and CDR2 sequences are ENHRY and SYGVKD.

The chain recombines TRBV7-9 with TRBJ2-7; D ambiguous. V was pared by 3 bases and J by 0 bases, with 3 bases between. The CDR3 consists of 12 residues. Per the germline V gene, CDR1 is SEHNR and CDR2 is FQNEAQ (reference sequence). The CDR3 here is CASSFLSYEQYF. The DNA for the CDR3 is TGTGCCAGCAGCTTCCTCTCCTACGAGCAGTACTTC.

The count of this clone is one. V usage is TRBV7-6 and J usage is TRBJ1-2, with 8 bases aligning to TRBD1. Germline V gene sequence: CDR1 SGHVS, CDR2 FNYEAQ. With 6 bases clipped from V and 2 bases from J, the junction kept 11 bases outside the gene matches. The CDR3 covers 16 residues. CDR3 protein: CASRKTPGGRNYGYTF. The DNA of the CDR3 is TGTGCCAGCAGAAAGACTCCAGGGGGCCGAAACTATGGCTACACCTTC. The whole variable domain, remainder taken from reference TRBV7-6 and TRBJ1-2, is GAGVSQSPRYKVTKRGQDVALRCDPISGHVSLYWYRQALGQGPEFLTYFNYEAQQDKSGLPNDRFSAERPEGSISTLTIQRTEQRDSAMYRCASRKTPGGRNYGYTFGSGTRLTVV.

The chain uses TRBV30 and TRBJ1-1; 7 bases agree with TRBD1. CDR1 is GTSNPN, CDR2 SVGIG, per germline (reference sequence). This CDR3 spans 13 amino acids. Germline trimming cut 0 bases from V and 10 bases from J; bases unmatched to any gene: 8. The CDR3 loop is CAWSVRQGTPAFF. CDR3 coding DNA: TGTGCCTGGAGTGTCCGACAGGGAACTCCAGCTTTCTTT.

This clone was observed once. The CDR3 reads CASSRSGGVTDTQYF. The CDR3 DNA follows: TGTGCCAGCAGCCGAAGCGGGGGGGTCACAGATACGCAGTATTTT. This chain joins TRBV27 and TRBJ2-3, with 10 bases lining up with TRBD2. The trim removed 6 bases at V and 2 bases at J, leaving 5 bases unmatched. The CDR3 runs 15 residues. CDR1 and CDR2 from the germline V gene are MNHEY and SMNVEV (reference sequence).

The CDR3 DNA is TGTGCTAGTGGTCGACAGGGTATCGGTGAAAAACTGTTTTTT. Protein product: CASGRQGIGEKLFF. V and J are TRBV12-5 and TRBJ1-4, with 7 nucleotides matching TRBD1. Germline assignment: CDR1 LGHNT and CDR2 FRNRAP. CDR3 length equals 14 residues. V lost 5 bases and J lost 7; bases outside the gene matches: 7.

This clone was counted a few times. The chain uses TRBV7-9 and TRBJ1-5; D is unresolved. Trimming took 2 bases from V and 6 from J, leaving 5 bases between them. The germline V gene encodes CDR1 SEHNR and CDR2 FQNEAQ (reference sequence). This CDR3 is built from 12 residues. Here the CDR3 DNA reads TGTGCCAGCAGCTTAACTTTTCAGCCCCAGCATTTT. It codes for CASSLTFQPQHF.

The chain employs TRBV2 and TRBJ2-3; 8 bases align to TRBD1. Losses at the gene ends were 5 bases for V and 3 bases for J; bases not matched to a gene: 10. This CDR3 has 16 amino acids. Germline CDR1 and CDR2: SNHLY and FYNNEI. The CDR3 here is CASSSLGQGATDTQYF. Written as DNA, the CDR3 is TGTGCCAGCAGTTCCTTAGGGCAGGGGGCTACAGATACGCAGTATTTT.

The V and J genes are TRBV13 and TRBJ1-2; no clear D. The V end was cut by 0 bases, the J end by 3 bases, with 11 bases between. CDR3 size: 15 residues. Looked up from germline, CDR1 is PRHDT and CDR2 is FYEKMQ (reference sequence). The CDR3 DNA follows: TGTGCCAGCAGCTTAGGCTACAGCGGGGACTATGGCTACACCTTC. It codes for CASSLGYSGDYGYTF.

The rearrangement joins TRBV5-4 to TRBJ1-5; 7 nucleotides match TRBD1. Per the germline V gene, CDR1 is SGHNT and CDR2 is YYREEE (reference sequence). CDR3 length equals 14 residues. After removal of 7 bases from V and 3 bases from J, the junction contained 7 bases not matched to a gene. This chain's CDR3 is CASGRQGSNQPQHF. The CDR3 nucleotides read TGTGCCAGCGGGCGACAGGGATCCAATCAGCCCCAGCATTTT.

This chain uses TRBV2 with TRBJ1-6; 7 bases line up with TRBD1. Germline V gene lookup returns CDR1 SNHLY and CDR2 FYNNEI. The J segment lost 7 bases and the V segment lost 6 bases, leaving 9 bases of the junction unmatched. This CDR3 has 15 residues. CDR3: CASRAVGQRNSPLHF. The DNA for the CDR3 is TGTGCCAGCAGGGCCGTGGGACAGAGAAATTCACCCCTCCACTTT.

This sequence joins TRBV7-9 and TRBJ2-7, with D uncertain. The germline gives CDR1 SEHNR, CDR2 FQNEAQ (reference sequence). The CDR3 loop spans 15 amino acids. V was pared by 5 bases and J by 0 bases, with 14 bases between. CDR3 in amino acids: CASSPGWRSSYEQYF. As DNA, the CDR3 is TGTGCCAGCAGCCCCGGTTGGCGGAGCTCCTACGAGCAGTACTTC.

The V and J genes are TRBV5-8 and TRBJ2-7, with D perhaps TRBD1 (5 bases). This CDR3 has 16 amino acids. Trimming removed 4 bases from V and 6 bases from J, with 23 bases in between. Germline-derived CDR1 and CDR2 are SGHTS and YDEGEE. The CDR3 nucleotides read TGTGCCAGCAGCCAGGGCTCCTTAGACCAGGACGGCGAGCAGTACTTC. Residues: CASSQGSLDQDGEQYF.

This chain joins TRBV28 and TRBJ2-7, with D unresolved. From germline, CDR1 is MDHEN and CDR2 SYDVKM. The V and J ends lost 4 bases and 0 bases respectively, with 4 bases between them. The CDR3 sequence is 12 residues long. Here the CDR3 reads CASSSSSYEQYF. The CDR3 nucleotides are TGTGCCAGCAGTTCGTCCTCCTACGAGCAGTACTTC.

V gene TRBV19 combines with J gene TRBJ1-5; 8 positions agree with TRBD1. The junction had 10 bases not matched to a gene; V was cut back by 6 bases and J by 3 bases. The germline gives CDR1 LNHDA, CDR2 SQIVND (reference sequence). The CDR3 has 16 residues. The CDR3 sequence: CASRETGDRYNQPQHF. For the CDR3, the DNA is TGTGCCAGTAGAGAGACGGGGGACAGGTACAATCAGCCCCAGCATTTT.